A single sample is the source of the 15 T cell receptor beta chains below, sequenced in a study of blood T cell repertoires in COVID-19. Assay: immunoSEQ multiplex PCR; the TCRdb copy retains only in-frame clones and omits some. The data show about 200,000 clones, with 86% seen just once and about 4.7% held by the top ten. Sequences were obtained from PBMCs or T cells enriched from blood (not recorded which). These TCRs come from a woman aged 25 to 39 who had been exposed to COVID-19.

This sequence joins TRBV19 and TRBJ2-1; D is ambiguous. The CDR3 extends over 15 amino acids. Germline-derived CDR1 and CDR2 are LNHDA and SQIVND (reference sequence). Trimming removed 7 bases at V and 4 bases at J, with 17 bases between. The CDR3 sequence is CASTPSMSAYNEQFF. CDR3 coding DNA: TGTGCCAGTACCCCTTCTATGTCAGCGTACAATGAGCAGTTCTTC.

DNA for the CDR3: TGTGCCAGCAGCGTAGGAGAAAGCTCTGGAAACACCATATATTTT. Its protein is CASSVGESSGNTIYF. This chain uses TRBV9 with TRBJ1-3; the D is unclear. CDR1 is SGDLS, CDR2 YYNGEE, per germline. Trimming shortened V by 0 bases and J by 0 bases, and 7 bases separated the two germline ends. CDR3 length: 15 amino acids.

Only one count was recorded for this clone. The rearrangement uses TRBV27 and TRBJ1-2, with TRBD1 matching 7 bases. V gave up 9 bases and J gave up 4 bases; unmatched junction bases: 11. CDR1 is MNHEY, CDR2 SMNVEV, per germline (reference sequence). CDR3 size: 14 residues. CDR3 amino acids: CASRGLDRVYGYTF. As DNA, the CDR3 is TGTGCCAGTCGGGGGCTCGACAGGGTCTATGGCTACACCTTC.

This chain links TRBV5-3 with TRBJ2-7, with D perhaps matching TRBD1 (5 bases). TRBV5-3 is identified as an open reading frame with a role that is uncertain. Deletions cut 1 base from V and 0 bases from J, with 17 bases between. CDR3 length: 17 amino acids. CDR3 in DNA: TGTGCCAGAAGCTTGACGAGCCGCAGGGAAGGCTCCTACGAGCAGTACTTC. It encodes CARSLTSRREGSYEQYF.

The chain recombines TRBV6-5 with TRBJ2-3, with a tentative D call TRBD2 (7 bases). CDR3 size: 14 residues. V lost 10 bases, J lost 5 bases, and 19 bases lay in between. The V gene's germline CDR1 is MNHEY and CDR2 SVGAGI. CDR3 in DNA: TGTGCCACCCATGGAGGGGGGGTTGGAGATACGCAGTATTTT. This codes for CATHGGGVGDTQYF.

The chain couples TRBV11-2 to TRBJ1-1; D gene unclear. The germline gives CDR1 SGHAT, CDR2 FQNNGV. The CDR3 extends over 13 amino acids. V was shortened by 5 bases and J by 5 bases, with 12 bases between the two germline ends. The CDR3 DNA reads TGTGCCAGCAGCCCCTCCCTGTTTACTGAAGCTTTCTTT. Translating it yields CASSPSLFTEAFF.

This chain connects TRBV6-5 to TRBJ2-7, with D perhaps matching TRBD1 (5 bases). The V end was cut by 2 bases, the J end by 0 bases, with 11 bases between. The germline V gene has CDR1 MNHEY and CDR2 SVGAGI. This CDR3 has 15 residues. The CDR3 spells CASSYSTGRSYEQYF. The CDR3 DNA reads TGTGCCAGCAGTTACAGCACAGGTCGCTCCTACGAGCAGTACTTC.

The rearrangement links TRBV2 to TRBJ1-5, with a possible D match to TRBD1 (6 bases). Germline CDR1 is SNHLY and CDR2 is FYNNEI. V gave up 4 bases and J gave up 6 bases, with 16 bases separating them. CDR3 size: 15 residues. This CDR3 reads CASSGGRQGSQPQHF. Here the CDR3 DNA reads TGTGCCAGCAGTGGGGGGCGGCAGGGTAGTCAGCCCCAGCATTTT.

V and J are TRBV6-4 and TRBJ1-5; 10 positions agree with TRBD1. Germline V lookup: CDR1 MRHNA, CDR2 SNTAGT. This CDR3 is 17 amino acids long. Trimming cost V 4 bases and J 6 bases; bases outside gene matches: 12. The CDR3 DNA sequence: TGTGCCAGCAGTGTCCCCGGGACAGGGGTAGGAGGTCAGCCCCAGCATTTT. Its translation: CASSVPGTGVGGQPQHF.

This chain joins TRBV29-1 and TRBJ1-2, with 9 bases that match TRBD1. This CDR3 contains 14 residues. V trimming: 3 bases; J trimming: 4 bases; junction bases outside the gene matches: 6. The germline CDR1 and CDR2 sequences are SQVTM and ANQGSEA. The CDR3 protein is CSVEGDRAGYGYTF. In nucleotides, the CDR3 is TGCAGCGTTGAGGGGGACAGGGCGGGCTATGGCTACACCTTC.

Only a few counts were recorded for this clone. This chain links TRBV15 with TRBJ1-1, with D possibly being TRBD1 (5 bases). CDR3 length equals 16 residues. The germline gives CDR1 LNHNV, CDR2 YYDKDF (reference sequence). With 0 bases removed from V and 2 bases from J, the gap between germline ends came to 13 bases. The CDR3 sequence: CATSREQGRGNTEAFF. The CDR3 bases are TGTGCCACCAGCAGAGAGCAGGGAAGGGGAAACACTGAAGCTTTCTTT.

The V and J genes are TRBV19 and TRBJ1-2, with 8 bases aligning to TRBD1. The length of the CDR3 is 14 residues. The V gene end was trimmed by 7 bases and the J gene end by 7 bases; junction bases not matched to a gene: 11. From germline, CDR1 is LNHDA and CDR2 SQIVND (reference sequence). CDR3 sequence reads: CASTPGGAVGGYTF. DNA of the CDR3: TGTGCCAGTACTCCAGGGGGCGCCGTCGGTGGCTACACCTTC.

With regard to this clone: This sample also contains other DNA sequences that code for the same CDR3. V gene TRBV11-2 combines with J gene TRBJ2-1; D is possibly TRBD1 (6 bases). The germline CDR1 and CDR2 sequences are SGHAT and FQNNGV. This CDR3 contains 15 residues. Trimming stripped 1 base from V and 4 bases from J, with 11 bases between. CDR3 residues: CASSLVQGLYNEQFF. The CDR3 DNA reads TGTGCCAGCAGCTTAGTACAGGGTCTTTACAATGAGCAGTTCTTC.

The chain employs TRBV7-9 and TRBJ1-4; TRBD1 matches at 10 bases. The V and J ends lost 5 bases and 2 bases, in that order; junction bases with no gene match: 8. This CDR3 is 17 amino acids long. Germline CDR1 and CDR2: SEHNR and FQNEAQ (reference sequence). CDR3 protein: CASSPRQGASTNEKLFF. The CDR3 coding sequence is TGTGCCAGCAGCCCCCGACAGGGGGCATCTACTAATGAAAAACTGTTTTTT. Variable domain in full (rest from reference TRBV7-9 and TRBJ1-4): DTGVSQNPRHKITKRGQNVTFRCDPISEHNRLYWYRQTLGQGPEFLTYFQNEAQLEKSRLLSDRFSAERPKGSFSTLEIQRTEQGDSAMYLCASSPRQGASTNEKLFFGSGTQLSVL.

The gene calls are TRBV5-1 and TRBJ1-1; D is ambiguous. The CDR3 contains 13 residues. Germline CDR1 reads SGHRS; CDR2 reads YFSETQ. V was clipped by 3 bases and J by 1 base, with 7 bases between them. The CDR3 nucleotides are TGCGCCAGCAGCTCTCAGGAGAACACTGAAGCTTTCTTT. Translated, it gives CASSSQENTEAFF.